Listed below are T cell receptor beta chains from one sample, sequenced in a study of TIL therapy for anti-PD-1-resistant metastatic lung cancer. Sequencing used immunoSEQ multiplex PCR; TCRdb keeps in-frame clones, though not all of them. The table has thousands of clones, around 57% seen once; the top ten hold more than 7%. Sequences were derived from tumor tissue, sampled at baseline. Receptor source: a person aged 25 to 79 with non-small cell lung cancer. Both conserved end residues are part of each CDR3. Each record gives: D gene, J gene, V gene, clone size, CDR3 protein, CDR3 DNA. The D gene is left open where the match is weak. Expanded clones get a size class; other rows say once, few or many, or leave the size out.

>.|TRBJ2-4|TRBV11-2|.
CASSFTLRTKNIQYF
TGTGCCAGCAGCTTCACCCTAAGGACCAAAAACATTCAGTACTTC
>.|TRBJ1-1|TRBV11-2|.
CASSFRGVEAFF
TGTGCCAGCAGCTTTAGGGGGGTTGAAGCTTTCTTT
>TRBD1|TRBJ2-7|TRBV28|.
CAHQRQGDYEQYF
TGTGCCCACCAACGACAGGGTGACTACGAGCAGTACTTC
>.|TRBJ1-4|TRBV19|few
CASSQGWKEKLFF
TGTGCCAGTAGTCAGGGGTGGAAGGAAAAACTGTTTTTT
>TRBD1|TRBJ1-3|TRBV6-6|.
CASSPRTGGRNTIYF
TGTGCCAGCAGCCCCAGGACAGGGGGCCGAAACACCATATATTTT
>.|TRBJ2-7|TRBV27|.
CASSLKPVGGGYEQYF
TGTGCCAGCAGTTTAAAGCCAGTGGGGGGTGGCTACGAGCAGTACTTC
>.|TRBJ2-3|TRBV11-2|.
CASSLDMDTQYF
TGTGCCAGCAGCTTAGATATGGATACGCAGTATTTT
>TRBD1|TRBJ1-2|TRBV18|once
CASSPDREVNYGYTF
TGTGCCAGCTCACCTGACAGGGAAGTCAACTATGGCTACACCTTC
>.|TRBJ2-3|TRBV5-4|.
CASSPPGGDRQDTQYF
TGTGCCAGCAGCCCACCAGGGGGGGATCGTCAAGATACGCAGTATTTT
>.|TRBJ1-5|TRBV15|few
CATSRGPYSNQPQHF
TGTGCCACCAGCAGAGGGCCTTATAGCAATCAGCCCCAGCATTTT
>.|TRBJ1-2|TRBV6-2/TRBV6-3|.
CASSASGGEERYTF
TGTGCCAGCAGTGCCTCGGGGGGCGAAGAGCGCTACACCTTC
>.|TRBJ1-4|TRBV19|.
CASSIRTAREKLFF
TGTGCCAGTAGTATCAGGACAGCCCGAGAAAAACTGTTTTTT
>.|TRBJ2-2|TRBV6-5|.
CASKTGPPWGELFF
TGTGCCAGCAAGACGGGACCCCCATGGGGGGAGCTGTTTTTT
>TRBD2|TRBJ2-6|TRBV4-2|.
CASSQATGLAASSGANVLTF
TGTGCCAGCAGCCAGGCCACGGGACTAGCGGCAAGCTCTGGGGCCAACGTCCTGACTTTC
>TRBD1|TRBJ1-5|TRBV7-9|.
CASSTGQGQAQHF
TGTGCCAGCAGCACCGGACAGGGCCAGGCCCAGCATTTT
>TRBD1|TRBJ1-3|TRBV7-2|.
CASSHRGINTIYF
TGTGCCAGCAGCCACAGGGGTATTAACACCATATATTTT
>TRBD1|TRBJ1-6|TRBV5-6|.
CASSFRDRINSPLHF
TGTGCCAGCAGCTTTCGGGACAGGATAAATTCACCCCTCCACTTT
>TRBD2|TRBJ2-7|TRBV7-9|.
CASSEDGTILSEQYF
TGTGCCAGCAGCGAGGACGGGACTATCCTCTCCGAGCAGTACTTC
>.|TRBJ1-4|TRBV6-1|once
CASSEGRANEKLFF
TGTGCCAGCAGTGAAGGGCGGGCTAATGAAAAACTGTTTTTT
>TRBD2|TRBJ2-7|TRBV6-5|.
CASSYGGRDLYEQYF
TGTGCCAGCAGTTATGGAGGGAGGGACCTCTACGAGCAGTACTTC
>.|TRBJ2-6|TRBV15|.
CATSLGRSGANVLTF
TGTGCCACCAGCCTCGGGCGATCTGGGGCCAACGTCCTGACTTTC
>.|TRBJ1-2|TRBV16|medium-sized
CASSQGAWGYTF
TGTGCCAGCAGCCAAGGGGCCTGGGGCTACACCTTC
>.|TRBJ2-6|TRBV29-1|once
CSAAGVGANVLTF
TGCAGCGCGGCAGGGGTGGGGGCCAACGTCCTGACTTTC
>.|TRBJ1-6|TRBV9|few
CASSVAGSSYNSPLHF
TGTGCCAGCAGCGTAGCTGGGAGCTCCTATAATTCACCCCTCCACTTT
>.|TRBJ1-1|TRBV15|.
CATSRVGGHPVAFF
TGTGCCACCAGCAGAGTGGGAGGACACCCAGTGGCTTTCTTT
>.|TRBJ2-7|TRBV7-2|.
CASSPEGGPGGKQYF
TGTGCCAGCAGCCCTGAGGGGGGGCCCGGGGGAAAGCAGTACTTC
>.|TRBJ1-5|TRBV30|.
CAWSVTGDQPQHF
TGTGCCTGGAGTGTAACTGGGGATCAGCCCCAGCATTTT
>.|TRBJ2-7|TRBV6-5|.
CASSRALREPEQYF
TGTGCCAGCAGCCGGGCCCTAAGGGAGCCCGAGCAGTACTTC
>.|TRBJ1-1|TRBV2|few
CASSEGIGAFF
TGTGCCAGCAGTGAAGGTATCGGAGCTTTCTTT
>.|TRBJ2-2|TRBV9|.
CASSVGAIGELFF
TGTGCCAGCAGCGTAGGGGCGATCGGGGAGCTGTTTTTT
>TRBD1|TRBJ1-2|TRBV19|medium-sized
CASSIDPPDRRIYGYTF
TGTGCCAGTAGTATAGACCCCCCGGACAGGAGGATCTATGGCTACACCTTC
>.|TRBJ1-4|TRBV3-1/TRBV3-2|.
CASTRNPGGDWSEKLFF
TGTGCCAGCACGCGCAATCCCGGCGGGGACTGGAGTGAAAAACTGTTTTTT
>.|TRBJ1-1|TRBV6-6|.
CASTLNTEAFF
TGTGCCAGCACCTTAAACACTGAAGCTTTCTTT
>TRBD1|TRBJ1-6|TRBV2|.
CASSGQGANSPLHF
TGTGCCAGCAGCGGACAGGGGGCTAATTCACCCCTCCACTTT
>TRBD2|TRBJ2-3|TRBV10-3|.
CAAISGGGPDTQYF
TGTGCCGCTATTAGCGGGGGGGGCCCAGATACGCAGTATTTT
>TRBD2|TRBJ2-7|TRBV6-6|few
CASSSTSSGSYEQYF
TGTGCCAGCAGTTCCACATCTAGCGGGAGTTACGAGCAGTACTTC
>TRBD1|TRBJ2-3|TRBV10-3|once
CAIRPGTGKNRDRTSDTQYF
TGTGCCATCAGACCCGGGACAGGGAAGAACCGGGACCGAACATCAGATACGCAGTATTTT
>.|TRBJ2-3|TRBV29-1|few
CSVIFWGGDTQYF
TGCAGCGTTATTTTTTGGGGTGGGGATACGCAGTATTTT
>.|TRBJ1-3|TRBV10-1|few
CASTATSNSGNTIYF
TGCGCCAGCACGGCAACATCCAACTCTGGAAACACCATATATTTT
>.|TRBJ1-5|TRBV28|.
CASKGGSNQPQHF
TGTGCCAGCAAGGGCGGGAGCAATCAGCCCCAGCATTTT
>.|TRBJ1-1|TRBV29-1|.
CSTGRNTEAFF
TGCAGCACAGGGAGGAACACTGAAGCTTTCTTT
>.|TRBJ2-2|TRBV18|once
CASSPRSDLNTGELFF
TGTGCCAGCTCACCACGGTCCGATCTTAACACCGGGGAGCTGTTTTTT
>TRBD1|TRBJ1-1|TRBV19|.
CAARQGGGTEAFF
TGTGCCGCACGACAGGGCGGGGGCACTGAAGCTTTCTTT
>.|TRBJ2-1|TRBV19|.
CASSPEPYGNEQFF
TGTGCCAGTAGCCCAGAGCCATACGGCAATGAGCAGTTCTTC
>TRBD1|TRBJ1-2|TRBV27|.
CASSYTLGTGNGYTF
TGTGCCAGCAGTTACACCCTAGGGACAGGGAATGGCTACACCTTC
>.|TRBJ2-2|TRBV19|few
CASSIVGSGGDGELFF
TGTGCCAGTAGTATAGTGGGGTCTGGAGGGGACGGGGAGCTGTTTTTT
>.|TRBJ2-5|TRBV5-4|once
CASSAANQETQYF
TGTGCCAGCAGCGCCGCTAACCAAGAGACCCAGTACTTC
>TRBD1|TRBJ2-3|TRBV27|.
CASSARGQPPTDTQYF
TGTGCCAGCAGTGCCCGGGGACAGCCCCCGACGGATACGCAGTATTTT
>.|TRBJ2-7|TRBV6-5|medium-sized
CASDYTTYEQYF
TGTGCCAGCGATTACACTACCTACGAGCAGTACTTC
>.|TRBJ2-2|TRBV5-6|large
CASRLWGAGELFF
TGTGCCAGCAGGTTATGGGGTGCCGGGGAGCTGTTTTTT
>.|TRBJ1-2|TRBV5-5|.
CASSRPGLSHGYTF
TGTGCCAGCAGCCGTCCGGGGCTTAGTCATGGCTACACCTTC
>.|TRBJ1-2|TRBV7-2|.
CASSRYQGGYTF
TGTGCCAGCAGCAGATATCAGGGTGGCTACACCTTC
>.|TRBJ2-1|TRBV7-2|.
CASSLAWLEGNEQFF
TGTGCCAGCAGCTTAGCTTGGCTAGAAGGCAATGAGCAGTTCTTC
>.|TRBJ2-3|TRBV28|.
CASSFVAGTDTQYF
TGTGCCAGCAGTTTTGTGGCGGGCACAGATACGCAGTATTTT
>TRBD2|TRBJ2-6|TRBV10-2|.
CASSERGGSGANVLTF
TGCGCCAGCAGTGAGCGGGGGGGCTCTGGGGCCAACGTCCTGACTTTC